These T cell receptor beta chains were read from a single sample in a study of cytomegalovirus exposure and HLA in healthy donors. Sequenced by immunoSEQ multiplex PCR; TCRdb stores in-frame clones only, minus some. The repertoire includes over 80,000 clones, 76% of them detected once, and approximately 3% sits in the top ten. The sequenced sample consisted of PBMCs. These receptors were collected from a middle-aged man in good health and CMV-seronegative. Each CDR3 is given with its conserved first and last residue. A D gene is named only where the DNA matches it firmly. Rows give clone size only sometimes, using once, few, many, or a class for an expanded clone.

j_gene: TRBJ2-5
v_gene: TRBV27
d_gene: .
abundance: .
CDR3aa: CASIKTLGQETQYF
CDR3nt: TGTGCCAGCATTAAAACCCTCGGGCAAGAGACCCAGTACTTC

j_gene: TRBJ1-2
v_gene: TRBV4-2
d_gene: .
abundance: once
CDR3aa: CASSQEEGFYGYTF
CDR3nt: TGTGCCAGCAGCCAAGAAGAGGGTTTCTATGGCTACACCTTC

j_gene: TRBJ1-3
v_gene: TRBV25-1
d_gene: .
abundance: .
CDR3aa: CAVRGSGGNTIYF
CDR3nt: TGTGCCGTCAGGGGATCAGGCGGAAACACCATATATTTT

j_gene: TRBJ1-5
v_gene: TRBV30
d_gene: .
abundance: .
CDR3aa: CAWSAGQKQPQHF
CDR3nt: TGTGCCTGGAGTGCTGGACAAAAGCAGCCCCAGCATTTT

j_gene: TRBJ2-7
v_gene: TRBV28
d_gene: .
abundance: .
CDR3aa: CASSFRGHLSYEQYF
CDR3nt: TGTGCCAGCAGTTTTAGGGGACACCTGTCCTACGAGCAGTACTTC

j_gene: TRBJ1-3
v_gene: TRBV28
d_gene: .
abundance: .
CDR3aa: CASSTSGPNGNTIYF
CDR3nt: TGTGCCAGCAGTACAAGCGGACCGAATGGAAACACCATATATTTT

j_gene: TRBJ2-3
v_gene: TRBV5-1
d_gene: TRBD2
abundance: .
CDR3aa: CASRSGLAGGIDTQYF
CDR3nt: TGCGCCAGCAGATCCGGACTAGCGGGGGGTATAGATACGCAGTATTTT

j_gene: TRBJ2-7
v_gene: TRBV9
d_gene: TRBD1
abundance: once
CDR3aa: CASSLGTGGAYEQYF
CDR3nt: TGTGCCAGCAGCCTCGGGACAGGGGGGGCCTACGAGCAGTACTTC

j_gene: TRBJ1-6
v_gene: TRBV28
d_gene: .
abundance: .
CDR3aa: CASSTGYSPLHF
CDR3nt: TGTGCCAGCAGTACAGGGTATTCACCCCTCCACTTT

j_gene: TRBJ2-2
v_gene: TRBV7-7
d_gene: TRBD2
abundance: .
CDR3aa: CASSLGTSGTGELFF
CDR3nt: TGTGCCAGCAGCCTTGGGACTAGCGGGACCGGGGAGCTGTTTTTT

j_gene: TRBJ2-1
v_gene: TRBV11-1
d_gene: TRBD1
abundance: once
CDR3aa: CASDSPGQGAYEQFF
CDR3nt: TGTGCCAGCGATAGCCCCGGACAGGGGGCCTATGAGCAGTTCTTC

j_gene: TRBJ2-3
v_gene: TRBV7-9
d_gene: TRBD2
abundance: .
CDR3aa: CSSSLQLAGADTQYF
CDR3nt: TGTTCCAGCAGCTTACAACTAGCGGGGGCCGATACGCAGTATTTT

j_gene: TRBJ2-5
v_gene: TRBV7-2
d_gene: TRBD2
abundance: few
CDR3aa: CASSLRSGGRETQYF
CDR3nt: TGTGCCAGCAGCTTAAGGAGCGGGGGTCGGGAGACCCAGTACTTC

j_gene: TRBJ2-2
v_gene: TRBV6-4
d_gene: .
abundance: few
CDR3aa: CASSDSRVGTDTSKANTGELFF
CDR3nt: TGTGCCAGCAGTGACTCGAGGGTTGGCACCGATACCAGCAAAGCGAACACCGGGGAGCTGTTTTTT

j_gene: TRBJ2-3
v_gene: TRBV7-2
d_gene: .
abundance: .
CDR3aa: CATPRGSTDTQYF
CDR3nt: TGTGCCACCCCGAGGGGGAGCACAGATACGCAGTATTTT

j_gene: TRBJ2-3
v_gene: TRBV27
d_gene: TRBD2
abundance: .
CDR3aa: CASSLLGVAGGSPTDTQYF
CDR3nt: TGTGCCAGCTCCCTCCTGGGGGTAGCGGGGGGCAGCCCCACAGATACGCAGTATTTT

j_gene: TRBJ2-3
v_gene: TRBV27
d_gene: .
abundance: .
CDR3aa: CASSLQGYPTDMQYF
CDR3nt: TGTGCCAGCAGTTTGCAGGGATATCCGACAGATATGCAGTATTTT

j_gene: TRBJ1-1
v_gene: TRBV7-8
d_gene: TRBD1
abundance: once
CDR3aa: CASSLVGTGTEAFF
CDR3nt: TGTGCCAGCAGCTTAGTCGGGACAGGGACAGAAGCTTTCTTT

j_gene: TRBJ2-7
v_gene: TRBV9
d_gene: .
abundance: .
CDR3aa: CASSFGTSSSYEQYF
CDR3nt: TGTGCCAGCTCCTTCGGGACATCGAGCTCCTACGAGCAGTACTTC

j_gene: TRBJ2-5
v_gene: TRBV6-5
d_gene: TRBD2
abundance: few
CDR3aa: CASSYSGTRGQETQYF
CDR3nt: TGTGCCAGCAGTTACTCCGGGACTAGGGGCCAAGAGACCCAGTACTTC

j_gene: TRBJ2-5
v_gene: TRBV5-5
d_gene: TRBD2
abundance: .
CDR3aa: CASSPGLAGYQETQYF
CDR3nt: TGTGCCAGCAGCCCGGGACTAGCGGGGTACCAAGAGACCCAGTACTTC

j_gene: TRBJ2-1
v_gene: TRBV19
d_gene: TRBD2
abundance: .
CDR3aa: CASSMGTTSYNEQFF
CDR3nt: TGTGCCAGTAGTATGGGGACTACCTCTTACAATGAGCAGTTCTTC

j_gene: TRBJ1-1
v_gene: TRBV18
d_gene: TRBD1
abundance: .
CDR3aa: CASSKDRGRTEAFF
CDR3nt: TGTGCCAGCTCAAAGGACAGGGGGCGAACTGAAGCTTTCTTT

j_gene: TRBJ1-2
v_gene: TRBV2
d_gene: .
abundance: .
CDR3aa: CASSEGGGYTF
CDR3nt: TGTGCCAGCAGTGAGGGGGGTGGCTACACCTTC

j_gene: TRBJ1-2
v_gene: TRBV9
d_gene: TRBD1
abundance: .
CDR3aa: CASSPPQGQPGYTF
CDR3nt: TGTGCCAGCAGCCCCCCTCAGGGACAGCCTGGCTACACCTTC

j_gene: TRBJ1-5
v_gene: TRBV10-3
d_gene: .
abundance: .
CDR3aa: CATDEGRYGNQPQHF
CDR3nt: TGTGCCACTGATGAGGGAAGGTATGGCAATCAGCCCCAGCATTTT

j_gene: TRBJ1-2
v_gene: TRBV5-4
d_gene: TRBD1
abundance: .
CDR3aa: CASSIDRVAGYTF
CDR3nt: TGTGCCAGCAGCATAGACAGGGTCGCTGGCTACACCTTC

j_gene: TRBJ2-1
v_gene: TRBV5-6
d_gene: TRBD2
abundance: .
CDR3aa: CASSLLAGDYNEQFF
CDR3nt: TGTGCCAGCAGCTTACTAGCGGGGGACTACAATGAGCAGTTCTTC

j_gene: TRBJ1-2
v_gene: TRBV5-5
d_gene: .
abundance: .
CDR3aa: CASSLVPEDHYGYTF
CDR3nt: TGTGCCAGCAGCTTGGTGCCGGAGGACCACTATGGCTACACCTTC

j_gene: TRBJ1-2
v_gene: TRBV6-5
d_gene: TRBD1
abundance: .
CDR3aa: CASSYSTGGDYGYTF
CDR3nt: TGTGCCAGCAGTTACTCGACAGGGGGCGACTATGGCTACACCTTC

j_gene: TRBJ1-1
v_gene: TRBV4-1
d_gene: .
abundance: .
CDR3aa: CASSQIRGEGLTEAFF
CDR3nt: TGCGCCAGCAGCCAGATCCGAGGGGAGGGGCTCACTGAAGCTTTCTTT

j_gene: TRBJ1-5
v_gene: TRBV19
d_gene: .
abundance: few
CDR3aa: CAGGHGDQPQHF
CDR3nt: TGTGCCGGAGGCCATGGGGATCAGCCCCAGCATTTT

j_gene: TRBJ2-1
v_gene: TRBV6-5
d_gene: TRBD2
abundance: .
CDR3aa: CASRGLAVQQFF
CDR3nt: TGTGCCAGCAGGGGACTAGCGGTACAGCAGTTCTTC

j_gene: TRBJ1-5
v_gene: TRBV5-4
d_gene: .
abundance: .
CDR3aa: CASSLFGEFNQPQHF
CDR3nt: TGTGCCAGCAGCTTGTTCGGAGAGTTCAATCAGCCCCAGCATTTT

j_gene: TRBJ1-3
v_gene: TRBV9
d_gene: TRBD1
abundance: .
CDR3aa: CASSRQGATGNTIYF
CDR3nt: TGTGCCAGCAGCCGACAGGGGGCTACTGGAAACACCATATATTTT

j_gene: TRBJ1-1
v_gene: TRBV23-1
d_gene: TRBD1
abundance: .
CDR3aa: CASSQPDRDRVNTEAFF
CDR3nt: TGCGCCAGCAGTCAACCCGACCGGGACAGGGTGAACACTGAAGCTTTCTTT

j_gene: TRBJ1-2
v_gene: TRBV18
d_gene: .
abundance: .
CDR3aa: CASSPRSGDGYTF
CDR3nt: TGTGCCAGCTCACCACGGTCGGGGGATGGCTACACCTTC

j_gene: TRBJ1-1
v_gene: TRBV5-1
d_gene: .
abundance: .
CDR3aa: CASSLVSRGTEAFF
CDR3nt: TGCGCCAGCAGCTTGGTATCCAGGGGCACTGAAGCTTTCTTT

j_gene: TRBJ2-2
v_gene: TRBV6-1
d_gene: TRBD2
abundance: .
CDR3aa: CASIASGGDTGELFF
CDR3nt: TGTGCCAGCATCGCTAGCGGGGGGGACACCGGGGAGCTGTTTTTT

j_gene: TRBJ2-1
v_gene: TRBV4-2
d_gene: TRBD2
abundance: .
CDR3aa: CASSQDGSGGDSYNEQFF
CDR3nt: TGTGCCAGCAGCCAAGACGGATCGGGGGGGGACTCCTACAATGAGCAGTTCTTC

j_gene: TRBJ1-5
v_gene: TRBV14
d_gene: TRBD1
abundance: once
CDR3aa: CASSRQTGGNQPQHF
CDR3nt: TGTGCCAGCAGCCGACAGACAGGGGGCAATCAGCCCCAGCATTTT

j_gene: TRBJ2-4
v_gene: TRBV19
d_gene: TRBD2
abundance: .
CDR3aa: CASSIDREGKNIQYF
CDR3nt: TGTGCCAGTAGTATAGATCGGGAGGGGAAAAACATTCAGTACTTC

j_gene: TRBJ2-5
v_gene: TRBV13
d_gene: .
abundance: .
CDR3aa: CASSFSVDQETQYF
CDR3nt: TGTGCCAGCAGCTTCTCCGTTGACCAAGAGACCCAGTACTTC

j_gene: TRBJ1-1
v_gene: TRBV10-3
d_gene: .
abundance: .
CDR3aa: CAIRPYRGTTEAFF
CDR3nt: TGTGCCATCAGGCCATACCGGGGAACCACTGAAGCTTTCTTT

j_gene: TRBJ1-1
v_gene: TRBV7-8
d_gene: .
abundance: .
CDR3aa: CASSRNDRNTEAFF
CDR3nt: TGTGCCAGCAGCCGGAATGACAGGAACACTGAAGCTTTCTTT

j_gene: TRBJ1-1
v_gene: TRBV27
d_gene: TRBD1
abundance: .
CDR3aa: CASSTTGGWGRTEAFF
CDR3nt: TGTGCCAGCAGTACGACAGGGGGCTGGGGCAGAACTGAAGCTTTCTTT

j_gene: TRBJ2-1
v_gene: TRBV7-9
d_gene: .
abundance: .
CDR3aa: CASSLVTDYNEQFF
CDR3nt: TGTGCCAGCAGCTTAGTGACAGATTACAATGAGCAGTTCTTC

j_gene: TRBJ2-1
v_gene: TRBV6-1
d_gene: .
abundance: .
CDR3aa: CASSEAGEGGRSYNEQFF
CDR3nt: TGTGCCAGCAGTGAAGCTGGCGAAGGCGGTCGCTCCTACAATGAGCAGTTCTTC

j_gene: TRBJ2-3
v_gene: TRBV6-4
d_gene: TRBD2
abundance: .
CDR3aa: CASSDGTSGGADTQYF
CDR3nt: TGTGCCAGCAGTGACGGGACTAGCGGGGGGGCAGATACGCAGTATTTT

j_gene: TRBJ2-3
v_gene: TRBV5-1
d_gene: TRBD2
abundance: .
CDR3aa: CAPYWRGGPISTDTQYF
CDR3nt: TGCGCCCCCTACTGGCGGGGGGGCCCCATTAGCACAGATACGCAGTATTTT

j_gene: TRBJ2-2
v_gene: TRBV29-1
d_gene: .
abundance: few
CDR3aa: CSVEITGVLTGELFF
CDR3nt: TGCAGCGTTGAAATAACAGGAGTACTAACCGGGGAGCTGTTTTTT

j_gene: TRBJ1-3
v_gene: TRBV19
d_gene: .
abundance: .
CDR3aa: CASSISGRASGNTIYF
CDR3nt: TGTGCCAGTAGTATTTCGGGGAGAGCCTCTGGAAACACCATATATTTT

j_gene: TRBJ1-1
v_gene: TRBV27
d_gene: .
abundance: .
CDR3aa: CASSPQGENTEAFF
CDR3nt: TGTGCCAGCAGTCCACAGGGAGAGAACACTGAAGCTTTCTTT